A selection of T cell receptor beta chains follows, all from one sample in a study of post-analysis software for immune sequencing data. TCRdb used MiXCR to reprocess the PCR reads, holding one entry per CDR3 protein. The sample lists under 200,000 distinct CDR3 sequences, approximately 35% seen once, with under 30% in the top ten. The sample here was blood, taken after autologous hematopoietic stem cell transplantation. The receptors were sampled from a girl aged 10-17 years with multiple sclerosis. Each CDR3 is given with its conserved first and last residue. A D gene is named only where the DNA matches it firmly. A row's size may be missing; if present it is once, few, many or a size class.

j_gene: TRBJ2-7
abundance: -
len: 16
d_gene: -
v_gene: TRBV21-1
CDR3nt: TGTGCCAGCAGCAAAGCATCGCCCTATGCTCCTTACGAGCAGTACTTC
CDR3aa: CASSKASPYAPYEQYF

j_gene: TRBJ2-5
abundance: -
len: 12
d_gene: TRBD1
v_gene: TRBV10-3
CDR3nt: TGTGCCTCTGGGACAGGTGGAGAGACCCAGTACTTC
CDR3aa: CASGTGGETQYF

j_gene: TRBJ2-7
abundance: -
len: 14
d_gene: TRBD2
v_gene: TRBV20-1
CDR3nt: TGCAGTGCTCAATTTAGCGGGGGGCTAGTGGAGCAGTACTTC
CDR3aa: CSAQFSGGLVEQYF

j_gene: TRBJ2-1
abundance: -
len: 18
d_gene: TRBD2
v_gene: TRBV7-9
CDR3nt: TGTGCCAGCAGCCCCACTGGACTAGCGGGAGAAAACCACAATGAGCAGTTCTTC
CDR3aa: CASSPTGLAGENHNEQFF

j_gene: TRBJ2-7
abundance: many
len: 15
d_gene: -
v_gene: TRBV7-2
CDR3nt: TGTGCCAGCAGCTTAGCGGGGGGCGCCCCCTACGAGCAGTACTTC
CDR3aa: CASSLAGGAPYEQYF

j_gene: TRBJ2-3
abundance: many
len: 15
d_gene: TRBD1
v_gene: TRBV6-5
CDR3nt: TGTGCCAGCAGTTACTCAGGACAGGGGGCAGATACGCAGTATTTT
CDR3aa: CASSYSGQGADTQYF

j_gene: TRBJ2-2
abundance: -
len: 17
d_gene: -
v_gene: TRBV7-6
CDR3nt: TGTGCCAGCAGCTTAGAAACCGACGGGGGAAAAACCGGGGAGCTGTTTTTT
CDR3aa: CASSLETDGGKTGELFF

j_gene: TRBJ2-1
abundance: -
len: 14
d_gene: TRBD2
v_gene: TRBV6-1
CDR3nt: TGTGCCAGCAATCCTAGCGGGAGAATGGATGAGCAGTTCTTC
CDR3aa: CASNPSGRMDEQFF

j_gene: TRBJ2-2
abundance: few
len: 15
d_gene: TRBD2
v_gene: TRBV11-2
CDR3nt: TGTGCCAGCAGCTTATCTAGCGGGGGCACCGGGGAGCTGTTTTTT
CDR3aa: CASSLSSGGTGELFF

j_gene: TRBJ2-6
abundance: -
len: 18
d_gene: -
v_gene: TRBV4-3
CDR3nt: TGCGCCAGCAGCCAAGTCTGGCAGCGCCGCTCTGGGGCCAACGTCCTGACTTTC
CDR3aa: CASSQVWQRRSGANVLTF

j_gene: TRBJ1-5
abundance: -
len: 14
d_gene: TRBD1
v_gene: TRBV7-8
CDR3nt: TGTGCCAGCAGCCCGGGACAGGGGGCTCAGCCCCAGCATTTT
CDR3aa: CASSPGQGAQPQHF

j_gene: TRBJ1-6
abundance: -
len: 15
d_gene: -
v_gene: TRBV25-1
CDR3nt: TGTGCCAGCAGTGAATATCGAGGGTTGGGATCACCCCTCCACTTT
CDR3aa: CASSEYRGLGSPLHF

j_gene: TRBJ1-2
abundance: few
len: 14
d_gene: -
v_gene: TRBV27
CDR3nt: TGTGCCAGCAGTTCCGGGCTTGGGGACTATGGCTACACCTTC
CDR3aa: CASSSGLGDYGYTF

j_gene: TRBJ2-5
abundance: -
len: 15
d_gene: -
v_gene: TRBV20-1
CDR3nt: TGCAGTGCTAGAGGCGGACTGGGGGCCCCTGAGACTCAGTACTTC
CDR3aa: CSARGGLGAPETQYF

j_gene: TRBJ2-7
abundance: -
len: 15
d_gene: -
v_gene: TRBV7-6
CDR3nt: TGTGCCAGCAGCTATAGGGACTCCTCGTTCTACGAGCAGTACTTC
CDR3aa: CASSYRDSSFYEQYF

j_gene: TRBJ1-2
abundance: few
len: 14
d_gene: TRBD1
v_gene: TRBV5-1
CDR3nt: TGCGCCAGCAGCACCTGGGACAGAGACTATGGCTACACCTTC
CDR3aa: CASSTWDRDYGYTF

j_gene: TRBJ2-5
abundance: -
len: 15
d_gene: TRBD2
v_gene: TRBV20-1
CDR3nt: TGCAGTGCTAGAGGCTTGGCGGGAGGCTACAATGAGCAGTACTTC
CDR3aa: CSARGLAGGYNEQYF

j_gene: TRBJ1-2
abundance: -
len: 15
d_gene: TRBD1
v_gene: TRBV7-9
CDR3nt: TGTGCCAGCAGCTTAGAAGGAGGGGGCACCTATGGCTACACCTTC
CDR3aa: CASSLEGGGTYGYTF

j_gene: TRBJ2-1
abundance: many
len: 17
d_gene: -
v_gene: TRBV6-2/TRBV6-3
CDR3nt: TGTGCCAGCAGTTATCATATAGCCCCCTCCTCCTACAATGAGCAGTTCTTC
CDR3aa: CASSYHIAPSSYNEQFF

j_gene: TRBJ2-5
abundance: many
len: 13
d_gene: -
v_gene: TRBV12-5
CDR3nt: TGTGCTAGTGGCCGACCGTTGGAAGAGACCCAGTACTTC
CDR3aa: CASGRPLEETQYF

j_gene: TRBJ2-7
abundance: -
len: 13
d_gene: -
v_gene: TRBV7-9
CDR3nt: TGTGCCAGCAGCTTTGACCGTTTTTGGGAGCAGTACTTC
CDR3aa: CASSFDRFWEQYF

j_gene: TRBJ2-3
abundance: few
len: 16
d_gene: -
v_gene: TRBV4-3
CDR3nt: TGCGCCAGCAGCCAAGAGAGTGTGCGGGGCACAGATACGCAGTATTTT
CDR3aa: CASSQESVRGTDTQYF

j_gene: TRBJ2-7
abundance: once
len: 18
d_gene: -
v_gene: TRBV9
CDR3nt: TGTGCCAGCAGCGTATTTCCCCCCTTCGACTCCTTGCCCTACGAGCAGTACTTC
CDR3aa: CASSVFPPFDSLPYEQYF

j_gene: TRBJ1-2
abundance: few
len: 14
d_gene: -
v_gene: TRBV3-1
CDR3nt: TGTGCCAGCAGCGTAGGTGAAGCCCCCTATGGCTACACCTTC
CDR3aa: CASSVGEAPYGYTF

j_gene: TRBJ2-3
abundance: -
len: 16
d_gene: TRBD2
v_gene: TRBV7-2
CDR3nt: TGTGCCAGCAGCTTAGTTCCGGGGGGGTACACAGATACGCAGTATTTT
CDR3aa: CASSLVPGGYTDTQYF

j_gene: TRBJ2-3
abundance: once
len: 17
d_gene: -
v_gene: TRBV25-1
CDR3nt: TGTGCCTGCAGTGAACATGGTACCGGGCCCAGCACAGATACGCAGTATTTT
CDR3aa: CACSEHGTGPSTDTQYF

j_gene: TRBJ2-1
abundance: -
len: 15
d_gene: -
v_gene: TRBV7-9
CDR3nt: TGTGCCAGCAGCCCGGGGTGGGGGAACGACAATGAGCAGTTCTTC
CDR3aa: CASSPGWGNDNEQFF

j_gene: TRBJ1-1
abundance: -
len: 15
d_gene: TRBD1
v_gene: TRBV4-1
CDR3nt: TGCGCCAGCAGCCAGGGGACAGCTTTAAACACTGAAGCTTTCTTT
CDR3aa: CASSQGTALNTEAFF

j_gene: TRBJ2-1
abundance: -
len: 14
d_gene: TRBD2
v_gene: TRBV7-9
CDR3nt: TGTGCCAGCAGCCCTCGGGACTACCTACTTGAGCAGTTCTTC
CDR3aa: CASSPRDYLLEQFF

j_gene: TRBJ2-5
abundance: -
len: 12
d_gene: TRBD2
v_gene: TRBV20-1
CDR3nt: TGCAGCTTACTAGCGGGAGCGGAGACCCAGTACTTC
CDR3aa: CSLLAGAETQYF

j_gene: TRBJ2-3
abundance: -
len: 16
d_gene: TRBD1
v_gene: TRBV7-9
CDR3nt: TGTGCCAGCAGACCTATGACAGGGGAGAACACAGATACGCAGTATTTT
CDR3aa: CASRPMTGENTDTQYF

j_gene: TRBJ1-6
abundance: few
len: 14
d_gene: -
v_gene: TRBV6-6
CDR3nt: TGTGCCAGCAGAAGTACAGGGTTAGGTTCACCCCTCCACTTT
CDR3aa: CASRSTGLGSPLHF

j_gene: TRBJ2-2
abundance: -
len: 14
d_gene: -
v_gene: TRBV7-9
CDR3nt: TGTGCCAGCAGCCTCCTCGCGAACACCGGGGAGCTGTTTTTT
CDR3aa: CASSLLANTGELFF

j_gene: TRBJ2-3
abundance: -
len: 15
d_gene: -
v_gene: TRBV5-1
CDR3nt: TGCGCCAGCAGCGCCGGGGGACACCGCACAGATACGCAGTATTTT
CDR3aa: CASSAGGHRTDTQYF

j_gene: TRBJ2-3
abundance: -
len: 17
d_gene: TRBD2
v_gene: TRBV12-3/TRBV12-4
CDR3nt: TGTGCCAGCAGTTTCGGTGGACTAGCGGGCAGCGCAGATGCGCAGTATTTT
CDR3aa: CASSFGGLAGSADAQYF

j_gene: TRBJ2-3
abundance: -
len: 16
d_gene: TRBD2
v_gene: TRBV7-2
CDR3nt: TGTGCCAGCAGCCAAAACCCCAGCGGGGGGGCTAATACGCAGTATTTT
CDR3aa: CASSQNPSGGANTQYF

j_gene: TRBJ2-1
abundance: -
len: 13
d_gene: TRBD1
v_gene: TRBV12-3/TRBV12-4
CDR3nt: TGTGCCAGCAGTTTAGCGGAGGGACAGGCGCAGTTCTTC
CDR3aa: CASSLAEGQAQFF

j_gene: TRBJ2-2
abundance: few
len: 17
d_gene: -
v_gene: TRBV12-3/TRBV12-4
CDR3nt: TGTGCCAGCAGCTCGGGATGGGGGCAGTCGAACACCGGGGAGCTGTTTTTT
CDR3aa: CASSSGWGQSNTGELFF

j_gene: TRBJ1-1
abundance: -
len: 17
d_gene: TRBD1
v_gene: TRBV24-1
CDR3nt: TGTGCCACCAGTGATCTCTGGACAGGAGCAAGATTCTCTGAAGCTTTCTTT
CDR3aa: CATSDLWTGARFSEAFF

j_gene: TRBJ1-4
abundance: -
len: 16
d_gene: -
v_gene: TRBV6-6
CDR3nt: TGTGCCAGCAGTCCCAGACGGTCGGGGTCGAATGAAAAACTGTTTTTT
CDR3aa: CASSPRRSGSNEKLFF

j_gene: TRBJ1-2
abundance: few
len: 15
d_gene: -
v_gene: TRBV5-5
CDR3nt: TGTGCCAGCAGCTTGGGTTGGAGCCTTAGCGATGGCTACACCTTC
CDR3aa: CASSLGWSLSDGYTF

j_gene: TRBJ1-2
abundance: once
len: 15
d_gene: -
v_gene: TRBV9
CDR3nt: TGTGCCAGCAGCGTAGAGGGGCGGGGTGACTATGGCTACACCTTC
CDR3aa: CASSVEGRGDYGYTF

j_gene: TRBJ2-5
abundance: many
len: 14
d_gene: -
v_gene: TRBV23-1
CDR3nt: TGCGCCAGCACCTCGCAGGGGTCTCAAGAGACCCAGTACTTC
CDR3aa: CASTSQGSQETQYF

j_gene: TRBJ2-5
abundance: -
len: 10
d_gene: -
v_gene: TRBV29-1
CDR3nt: TGCAGCGTCCAGGTAGAGACCCAGTACTTC
CDR3aa: CSVQVETQYF

j_gene: TRBJ2-5
abundance: -
len: 15
d_gene: -
v_gene: TRBV12-3/TRBV12-4
CDR3nt: TGTGCCAGCAGTTTATTCTTGGGGCAACAAGAGACCCAGTACTTC
CDR3aa: CASSLFLGQQETQYF

j_gene: TRBJ2-1
abundance: few
len: 13
d_gene: -
v_gene: TRBV27
CDR3nt: TGTGCCACCTCCCCGGGCTCCTACAATGAGCAGTTCTTC
CDR3aa: CATSPGSYNEQFF

j_gene: TRBJ2-7
abundance: -
len: 15
d_gene: TRBD1
v_gene: TRBV25-1
CDR3nt: TGTGCCAGCAGTGACCCCGGGACAGGTACCTACGAGCAGTACTTC
CDR3aa: CASSDPGTGTYEQYF

j_gene: TRBJ1-5
abundance: -
len: 15
d_gene: TRBD1
v_gene: TRBV7-9
CDR3nt: TGTGCCAGCAGCCCGGACAGGGCTGGCAATCAGCCCCAGCATTTT
CDR3aa: CASSPDRAGNQPQHF

j_gene: TRBJ2-7
abundance: few
len: 15
d_gene: -
v_gene: TRBV21-1
CDR3nt: TGTGCCAGCAGCAAAGAGTTGGGGACAGGGAACGAGCAGTACTTC
CDR3aa: CASSKELGTGNEQYF

j_gene: TRBJ1-5
abundance: few
len: 15
d_gene: TRBD1
v_gene: TRBV28
CDR3nt: TGTGCCAGCAGTCAACAGGGGGCGCGTAGTCAGCCCCAGCATTTT
CDR3aa: CASSQQGARSQPQHF

j_gene: TRBJ2-7
abundance: -
len: 12
d_gene: TRBD2
v_gene: TRBV29-1
CDR3nt: TGCAGCGTTGCTAGCGGGAGTTACGAGCAGTACTTC
CDR3aa: CSVASGSYEQYF

j_gene: TRBJ2-3
abundance: few
len: 16
d_gene: TRBD2
v_gene: TRBV5-1
CDR3nt: TGCGCCAGCAGTCCTGGACTAGTTACCCAGGTAGATACGCAGTATTTT
CDR3aa: CASSPGLVTQVDTQYF

j_gene: TRBJ1-2
abundance: few
len: 15
d_gene: -
v_gene: TRBV9
CDR3nt: TGTGCCAGCAGCCTTGACTCGGGGAGGGACCATGGCTACACCTTC
CDR3aa: CASSLDSGRDHGYTF

j_gene: TRBJ1-2
abundance: -
len: 12
d_gene: -
v_gene: TRBV12-3/TRBV12-4
CDR3nt: TGTGCCAGCAGTCCCCCGCACTATGGCTACACCTTC
CDR3aa: CASSPPHYGYTF

j_gene: TRBJ2-7
abundance: many
len: 14
d_gene: -
v_gene: TRBV10-1
CDR3nt: TGCGCCAGCAGTTCCCCGGGCCCCCCCTACGAGCAGTACTTC
CDR3aa: CASSSPGPPYEQYF